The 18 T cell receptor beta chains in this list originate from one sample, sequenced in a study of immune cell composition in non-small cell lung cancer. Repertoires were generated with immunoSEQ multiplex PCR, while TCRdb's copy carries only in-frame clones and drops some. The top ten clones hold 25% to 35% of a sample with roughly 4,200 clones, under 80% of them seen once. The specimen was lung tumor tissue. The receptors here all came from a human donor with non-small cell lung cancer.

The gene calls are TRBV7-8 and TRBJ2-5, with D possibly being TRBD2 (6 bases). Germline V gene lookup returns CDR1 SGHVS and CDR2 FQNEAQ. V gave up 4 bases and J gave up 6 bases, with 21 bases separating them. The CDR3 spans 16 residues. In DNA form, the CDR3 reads TGTGCCAGCAGCTACCGGGCCGGCCCGGGGGTAAAGACCCAGTACTTC. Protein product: CASSYRAGPGVKTQYF. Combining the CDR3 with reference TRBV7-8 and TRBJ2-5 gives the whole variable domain GAGVSQSPRYKVAKRGQDVALRCDPISGHVSLFWYQQALGQGPEFLTYFQNEAQLDKSGLPSDRFFAERPEGSVSTLKIQRTQQEDSAVYLCASSYRAGPGVKTQYFGPGTRLLVL.

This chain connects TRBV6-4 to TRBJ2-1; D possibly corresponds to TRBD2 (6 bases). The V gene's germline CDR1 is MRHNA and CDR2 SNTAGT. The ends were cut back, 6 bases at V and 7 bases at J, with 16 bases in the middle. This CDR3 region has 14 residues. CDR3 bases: TGTGCCAGCAGCGCGGGACCCGAGGGGAATGAGCAGTTCTTC. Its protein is CASSAGPEGNEQFF.

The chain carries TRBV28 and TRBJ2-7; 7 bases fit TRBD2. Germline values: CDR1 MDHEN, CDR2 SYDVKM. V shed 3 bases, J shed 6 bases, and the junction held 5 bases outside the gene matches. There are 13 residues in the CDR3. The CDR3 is CASSFGGRAEQYF. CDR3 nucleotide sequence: TGTGCCAGCAGTTTCGGAGGGAGGGCCGAGCAGTACTTC.

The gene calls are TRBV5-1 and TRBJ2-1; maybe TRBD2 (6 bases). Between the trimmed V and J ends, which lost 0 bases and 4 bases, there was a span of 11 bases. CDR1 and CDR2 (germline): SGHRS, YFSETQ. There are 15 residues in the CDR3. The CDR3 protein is CASSLGGTEYNEQFF. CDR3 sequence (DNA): TGCGCCAGCAGCTTGGGGGGGACTGAATACAATGAGCAGTTCTTC.

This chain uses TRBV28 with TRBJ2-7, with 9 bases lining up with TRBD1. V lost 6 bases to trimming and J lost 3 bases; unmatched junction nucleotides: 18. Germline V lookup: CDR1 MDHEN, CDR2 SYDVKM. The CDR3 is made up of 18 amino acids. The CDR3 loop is CASRRDRVIPVPGYEQYF. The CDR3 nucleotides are TGTGCCAGCAGACGGGACAGGGTGATTCCGGTCCCGGGCTACGAGCAGTACTTC.

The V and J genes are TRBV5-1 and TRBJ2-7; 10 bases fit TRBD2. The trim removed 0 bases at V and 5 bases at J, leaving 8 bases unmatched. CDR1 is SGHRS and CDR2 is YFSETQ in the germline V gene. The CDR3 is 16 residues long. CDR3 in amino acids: CASSLAAASGSDEQYF. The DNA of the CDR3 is TGCGCCAGCAGCTTGGCTGCGGCTAGCGGGAGCGACGAGCAGTACTTC.

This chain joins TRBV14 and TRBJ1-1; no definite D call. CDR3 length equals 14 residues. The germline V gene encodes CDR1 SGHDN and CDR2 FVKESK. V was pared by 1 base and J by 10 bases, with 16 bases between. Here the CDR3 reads CASSQAGTKLRAFF. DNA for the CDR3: TGTGCCAGCAGCCAAGCGGGAACTAAGCTTCGAGCTTTCTTT.

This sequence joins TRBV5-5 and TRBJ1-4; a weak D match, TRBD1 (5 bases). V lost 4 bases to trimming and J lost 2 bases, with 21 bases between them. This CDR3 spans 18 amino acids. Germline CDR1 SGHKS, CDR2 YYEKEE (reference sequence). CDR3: CASSPARAGVSTNEKLFF. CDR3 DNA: TGTGCCAGCAGCCCTGCGAGGGCGGGGGTTAGCACTAATGAAAAACTGTTTTTT.

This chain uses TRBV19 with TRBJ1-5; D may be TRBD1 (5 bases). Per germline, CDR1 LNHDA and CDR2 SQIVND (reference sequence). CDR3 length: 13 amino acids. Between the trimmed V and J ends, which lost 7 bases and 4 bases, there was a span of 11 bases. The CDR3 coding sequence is TGTGCCAGTAATCAGGGCATGAATCAGCCCCAGCATTTT. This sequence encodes CASNQGMNQPQHF.

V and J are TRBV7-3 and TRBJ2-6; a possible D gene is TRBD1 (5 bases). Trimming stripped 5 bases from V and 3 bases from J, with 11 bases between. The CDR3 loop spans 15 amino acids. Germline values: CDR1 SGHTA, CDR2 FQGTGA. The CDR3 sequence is CASSPRGGGANVLTF. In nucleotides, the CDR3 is TGTGCCAGCAGCCCAAGGGGTGGTGGGGCCAACGTCCTGACTTTC.

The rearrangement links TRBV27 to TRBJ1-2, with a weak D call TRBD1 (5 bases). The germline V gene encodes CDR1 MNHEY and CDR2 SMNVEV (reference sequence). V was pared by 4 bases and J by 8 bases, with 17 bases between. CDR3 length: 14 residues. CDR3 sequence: CASSSPQTVGGYTF. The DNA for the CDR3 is TGTGCCAGCAGTTCCCCTCAGACAGTGGGGGGCTACACCTTC.

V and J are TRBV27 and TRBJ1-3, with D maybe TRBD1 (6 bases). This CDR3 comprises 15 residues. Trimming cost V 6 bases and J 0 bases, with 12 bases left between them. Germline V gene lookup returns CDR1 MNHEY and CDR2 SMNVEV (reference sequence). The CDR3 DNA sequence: TGTGCCAGCAGCATCGACAGGTACTCTGGAAACACCATATATTTT. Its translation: CASSIDRYSGNTIYF.

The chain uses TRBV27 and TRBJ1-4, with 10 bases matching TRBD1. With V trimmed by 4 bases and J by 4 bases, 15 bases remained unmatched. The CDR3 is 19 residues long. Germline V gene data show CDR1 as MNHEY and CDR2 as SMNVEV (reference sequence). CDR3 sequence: CASSSTPGQGLLSNEKLFF. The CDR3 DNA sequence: TGTGCCAGCAGTTCAACCCCGGGACAGGGGTTGTTAAGTAATGAAAAACTGTTTTTT.

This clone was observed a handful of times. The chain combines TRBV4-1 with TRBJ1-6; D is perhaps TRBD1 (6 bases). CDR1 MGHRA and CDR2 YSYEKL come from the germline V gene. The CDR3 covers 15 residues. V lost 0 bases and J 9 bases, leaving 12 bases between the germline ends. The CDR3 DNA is TGCGCCAGCAGCCAAGAGGGGAGGGGGACTTCACCCCTCCACTTT. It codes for CASSQEGRGTSPLHF.

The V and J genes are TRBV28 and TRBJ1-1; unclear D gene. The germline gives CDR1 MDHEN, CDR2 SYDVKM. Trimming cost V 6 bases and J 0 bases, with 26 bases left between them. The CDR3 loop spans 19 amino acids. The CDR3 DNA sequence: TGTGCCAGCAGCCCCCTGCCAGGATTACAACCGAACTTGAACACTGAAGCTTTCTTT. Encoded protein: CASSPLPGLQPNLNTEAFF.

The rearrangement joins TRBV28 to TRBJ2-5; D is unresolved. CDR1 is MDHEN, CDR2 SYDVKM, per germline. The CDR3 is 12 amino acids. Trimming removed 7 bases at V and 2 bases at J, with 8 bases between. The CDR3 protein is CASNSLQETQYF. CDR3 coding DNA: TGTGCCAGCAACTCCCTTCAAGAGACCCAGTACTTC.

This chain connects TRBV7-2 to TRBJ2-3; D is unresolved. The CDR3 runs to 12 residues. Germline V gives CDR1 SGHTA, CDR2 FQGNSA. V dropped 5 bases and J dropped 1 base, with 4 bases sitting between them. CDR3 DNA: TGTGCCAGCAGCCCTCGCACAGATACGCAGTATTTT. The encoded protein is CASSPRTDTQYF.

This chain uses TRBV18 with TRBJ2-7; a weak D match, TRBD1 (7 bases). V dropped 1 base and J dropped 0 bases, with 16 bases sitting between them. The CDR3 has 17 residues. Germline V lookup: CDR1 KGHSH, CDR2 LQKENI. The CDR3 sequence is CASSPRQGLSYSYEQYF. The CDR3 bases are TGTGCCAGCTCACCACGACAGGGACTCAGTTACTCCTACGAGCAGTACTTC.